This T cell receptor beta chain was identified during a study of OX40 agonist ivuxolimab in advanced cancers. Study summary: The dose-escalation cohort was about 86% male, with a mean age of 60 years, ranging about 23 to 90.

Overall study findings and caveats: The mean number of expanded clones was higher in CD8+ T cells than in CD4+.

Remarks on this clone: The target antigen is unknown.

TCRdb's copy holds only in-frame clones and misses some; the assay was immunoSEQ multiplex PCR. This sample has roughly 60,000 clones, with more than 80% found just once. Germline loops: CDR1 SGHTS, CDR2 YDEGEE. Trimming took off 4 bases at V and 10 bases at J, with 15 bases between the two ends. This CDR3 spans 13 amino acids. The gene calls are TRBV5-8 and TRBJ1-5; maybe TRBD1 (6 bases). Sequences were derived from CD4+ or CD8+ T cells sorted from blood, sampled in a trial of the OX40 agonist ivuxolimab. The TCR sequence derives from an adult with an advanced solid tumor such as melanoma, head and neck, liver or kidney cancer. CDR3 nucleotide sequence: TGTGCCAGCAGCGAAGACAGGACCCAACCCCAGCATTTT. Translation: CASSEDRTQPQHF.